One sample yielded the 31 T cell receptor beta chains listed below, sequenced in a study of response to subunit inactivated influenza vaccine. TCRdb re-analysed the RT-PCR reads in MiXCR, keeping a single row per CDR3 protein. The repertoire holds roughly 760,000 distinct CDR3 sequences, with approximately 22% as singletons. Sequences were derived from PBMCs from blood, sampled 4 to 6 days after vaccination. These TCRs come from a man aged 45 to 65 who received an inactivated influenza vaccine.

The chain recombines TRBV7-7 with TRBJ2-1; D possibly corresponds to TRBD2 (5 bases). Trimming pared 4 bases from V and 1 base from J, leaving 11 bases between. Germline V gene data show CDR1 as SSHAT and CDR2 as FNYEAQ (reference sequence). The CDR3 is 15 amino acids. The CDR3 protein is CASSSSFGSYNEQFF. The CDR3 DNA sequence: TGTGCCAGCAGCTCTAGCTTTGGGTCCTACAATGAGCAGTTCTTC.

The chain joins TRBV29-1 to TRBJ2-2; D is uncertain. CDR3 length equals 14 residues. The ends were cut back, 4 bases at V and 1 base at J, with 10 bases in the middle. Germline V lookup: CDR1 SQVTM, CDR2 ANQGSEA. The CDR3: CSVGGVENTGELFF. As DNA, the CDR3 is TGCAGCGTTGGTGGGGTAGAGAACACCGGGGAGCTGTTTTTT.

As DNA, the CDR3 is TGTGCCAGCAGTTCCTCGGGGACCCTCCCCTACGAGCAGTACTTC. It yields the protein CASSSSGTLPYEQYF. V and J are TRBV6-5 and TRBJ2-7; D tentatively reads TRBD1 or TRBD2 (5 bases each). The CDR3 loop spans 15 amino acids. Trimming removed 4 bases at V and 2 bases at J, with 15 bases between. Per germline, CDR1 MNHEY and CDR2 SVGAGI.

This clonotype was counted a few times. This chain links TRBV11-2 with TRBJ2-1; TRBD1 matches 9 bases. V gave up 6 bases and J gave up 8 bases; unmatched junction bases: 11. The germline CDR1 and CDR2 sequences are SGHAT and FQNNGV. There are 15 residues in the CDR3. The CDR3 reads CASSSRDRAHYEQFF. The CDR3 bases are TGTGCCAGCAGTTCTAGGGACAGGGCTCACTATGAGCAGTTCTTC.

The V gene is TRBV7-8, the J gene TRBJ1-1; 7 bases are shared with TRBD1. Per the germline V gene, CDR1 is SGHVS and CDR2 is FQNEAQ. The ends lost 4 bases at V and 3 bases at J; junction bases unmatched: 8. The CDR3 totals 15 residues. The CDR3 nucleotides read TGTGCCAGCAGCTCGCCGGGACAGAGTGACACTGAAGCTTTCTTT. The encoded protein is CASSSPGQSDTEAFF.

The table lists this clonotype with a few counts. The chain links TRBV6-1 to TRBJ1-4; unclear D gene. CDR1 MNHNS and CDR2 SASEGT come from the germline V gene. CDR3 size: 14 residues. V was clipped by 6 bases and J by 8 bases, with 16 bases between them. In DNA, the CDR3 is TGTGCCAGCAGCTCCGGGCCTCGGTGGGAAAAACTGTTTTTT. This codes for CASSSGPRWEKLFF.

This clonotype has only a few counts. The CDR3 DNA reads as TGTGCCATCAGTGAAGGACAGGAGTACAATGAGCAGTTCTTC. Translation gives CAISEGQEYNEQFF. The chain links TRBV10-3 to TRBJ2-1, with 7 bases aligning to TRBD1. J gave up 4 bases and V 3 bases, and 3 bases lay outside the gene matches. The CDR3 covers 14 residues. Germline V gene lookup returns CDR1 ENHRY and CDR2 SYGVKD.

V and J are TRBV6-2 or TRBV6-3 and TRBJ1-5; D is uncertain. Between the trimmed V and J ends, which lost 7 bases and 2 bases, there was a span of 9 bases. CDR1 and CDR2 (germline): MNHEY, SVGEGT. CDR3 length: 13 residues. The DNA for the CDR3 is TGTGCCAGCAACCATGGAGGCAATCAGCCCCAGCATTTT. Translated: CASNHGGNQPQHF.

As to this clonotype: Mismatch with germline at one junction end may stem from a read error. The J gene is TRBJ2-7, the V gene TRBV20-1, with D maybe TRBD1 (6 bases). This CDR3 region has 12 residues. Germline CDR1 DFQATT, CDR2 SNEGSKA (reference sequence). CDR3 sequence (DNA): TGCAGGGCTAGAACAACAGGGTACGAGCAGTACTTC. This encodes CRARTTGYEQYF.

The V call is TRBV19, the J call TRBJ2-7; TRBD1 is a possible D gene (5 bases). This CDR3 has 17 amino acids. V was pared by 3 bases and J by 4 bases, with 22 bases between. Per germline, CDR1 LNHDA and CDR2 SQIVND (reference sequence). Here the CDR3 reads CASSMRAYRSVVYEQYF. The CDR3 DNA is TGTGCCAGTAGTATGCGTGCCTACAGGTCAGTGGTTTACGAGCAGTACTTC. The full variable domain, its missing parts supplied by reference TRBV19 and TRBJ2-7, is DGGITQSPKYLFRKEGQNVTLSCEQNLNHDAMYWYRQDPGQGLRLIYYSQIVNDFQKGDIAEGYSVSREKKESFPLTVTSAQKNPTAFYLCASSMRAYRSVVYEQYFGPGTRLTVT.

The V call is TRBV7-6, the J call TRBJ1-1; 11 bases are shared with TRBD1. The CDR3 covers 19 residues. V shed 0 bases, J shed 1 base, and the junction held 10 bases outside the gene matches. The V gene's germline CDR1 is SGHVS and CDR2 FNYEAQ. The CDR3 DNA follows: TGTGCCAGCAGCTTAGCTCCGGACAGGGGGCTAACTGGGAACACTGAAGCTTTCTTT. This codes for CASSLAPDRGLTGNTEAFF.

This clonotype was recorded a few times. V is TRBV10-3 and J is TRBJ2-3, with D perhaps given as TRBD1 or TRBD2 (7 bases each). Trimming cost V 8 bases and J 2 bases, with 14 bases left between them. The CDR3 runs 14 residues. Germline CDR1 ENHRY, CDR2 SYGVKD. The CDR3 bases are TGTGCCATCGGGGGGGGACAGATCACAGATACGCAGTATTTT. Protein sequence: CAIGGGQITDTQYF.

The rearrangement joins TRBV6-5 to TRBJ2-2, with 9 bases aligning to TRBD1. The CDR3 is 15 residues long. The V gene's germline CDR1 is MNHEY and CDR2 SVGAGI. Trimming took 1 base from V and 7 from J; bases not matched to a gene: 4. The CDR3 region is CASSYLQGAGGELFF. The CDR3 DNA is TGTGCCAGCAGTTACTTACAGGGGGCAGGCGGGGAGCTGTTTTTT.

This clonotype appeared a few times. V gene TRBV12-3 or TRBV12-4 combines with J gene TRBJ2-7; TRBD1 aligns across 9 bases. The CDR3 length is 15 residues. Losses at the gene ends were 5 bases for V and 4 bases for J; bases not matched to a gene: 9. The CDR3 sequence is CASSTGTGTSYEQYF. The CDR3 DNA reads TGTGCCAGCAGTACCGGGACAGGGACCTCTTACGAGCAGTACTTC.

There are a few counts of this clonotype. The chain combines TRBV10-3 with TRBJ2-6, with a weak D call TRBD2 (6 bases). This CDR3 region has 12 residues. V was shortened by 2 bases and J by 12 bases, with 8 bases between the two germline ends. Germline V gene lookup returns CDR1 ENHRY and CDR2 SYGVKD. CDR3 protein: CAISEPGGVLTF. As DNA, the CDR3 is TGTGCCATCAGTGAGCCCGGGGGCGTCCTGACTTTC.

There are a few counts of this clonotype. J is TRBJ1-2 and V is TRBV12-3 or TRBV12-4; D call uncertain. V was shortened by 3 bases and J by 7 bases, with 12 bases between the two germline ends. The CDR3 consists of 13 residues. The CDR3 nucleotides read TGTGCCAGCAGTTTCACCCAGGTGGGTGGCTACACCTTC. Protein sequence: CASSFTQVGGYTF.

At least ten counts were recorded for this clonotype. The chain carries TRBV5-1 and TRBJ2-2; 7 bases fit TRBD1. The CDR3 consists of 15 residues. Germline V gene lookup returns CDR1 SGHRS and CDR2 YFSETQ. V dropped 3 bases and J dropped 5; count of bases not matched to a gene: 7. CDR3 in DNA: TGCGCCAGCAGCTGGGGACAGATCCCTACCGGGGAGCTGTTTTTT. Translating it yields CASSWGQIPTGELFF.

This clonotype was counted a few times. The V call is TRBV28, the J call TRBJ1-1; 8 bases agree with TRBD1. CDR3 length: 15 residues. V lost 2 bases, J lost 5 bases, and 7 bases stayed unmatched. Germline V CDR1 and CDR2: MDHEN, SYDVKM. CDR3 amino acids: CASSLLDRGGTEAFF. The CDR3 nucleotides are TGTGCCAGCAGTTTACTCGACAGGGGAGGAACTGAAGCTTTCTTT.

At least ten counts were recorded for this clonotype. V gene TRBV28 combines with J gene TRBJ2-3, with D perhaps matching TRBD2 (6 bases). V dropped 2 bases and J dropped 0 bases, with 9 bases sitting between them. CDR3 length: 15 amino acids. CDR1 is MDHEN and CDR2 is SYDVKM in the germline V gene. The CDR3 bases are TGTGCCAGCAGTTTAGGCGGGATCAGCACAGATACGCAGTATTTT. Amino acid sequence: CASSLGGISTDTQYF.

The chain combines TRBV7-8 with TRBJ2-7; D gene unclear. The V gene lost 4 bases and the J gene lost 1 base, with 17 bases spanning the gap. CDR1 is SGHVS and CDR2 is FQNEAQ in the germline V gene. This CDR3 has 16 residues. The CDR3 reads CASSSTPWALSYEQYF. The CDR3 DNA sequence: TGTGCCAGCAGCTCGACCCCGTGGGCCCTTTCCTACGAGCAGTACTTC. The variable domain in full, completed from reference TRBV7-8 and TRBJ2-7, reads GAGVSQSPRYKVAKRGQDVALRCDPISGHVSLFWYQQALGQGPEFLTYFQNEAQLDKSGLPSDRFFAERPEGSVSTLKIQRTQQEDSAVYLCASSSTPWALSYEQYFGPGTRLTVT.

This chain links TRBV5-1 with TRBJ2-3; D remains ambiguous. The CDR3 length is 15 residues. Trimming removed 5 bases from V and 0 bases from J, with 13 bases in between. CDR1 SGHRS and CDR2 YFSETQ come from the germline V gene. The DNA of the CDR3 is TGCGCCAGCAGTCGTTGGGCGTCCAGCACAGATACGCAGTATTTT. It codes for CASSRWASSTDTQYF.

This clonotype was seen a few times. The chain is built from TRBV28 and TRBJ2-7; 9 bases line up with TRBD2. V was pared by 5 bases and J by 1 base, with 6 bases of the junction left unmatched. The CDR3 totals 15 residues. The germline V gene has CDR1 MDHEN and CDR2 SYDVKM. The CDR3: CASSKTGLASYEQYF. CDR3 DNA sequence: TGTGCCAGCAGTAAGACGGGACTAGCATCCTACGAGCAGTACTTC.

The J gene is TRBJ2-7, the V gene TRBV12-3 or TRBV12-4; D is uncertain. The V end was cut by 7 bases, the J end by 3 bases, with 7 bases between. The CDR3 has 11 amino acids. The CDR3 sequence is CASTDVYEQYF. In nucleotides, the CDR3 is TGTGCCAGCACCGACGTCTACGAGCAGTACTTC.

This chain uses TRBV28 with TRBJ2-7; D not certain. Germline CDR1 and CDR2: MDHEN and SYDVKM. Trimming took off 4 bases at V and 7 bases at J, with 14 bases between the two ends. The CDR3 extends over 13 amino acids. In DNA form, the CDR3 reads TGTGCCAGCAGTTCGCTTCGGACGGAGGAGCAGTACTTC. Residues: CASSSLRTEEQYF.

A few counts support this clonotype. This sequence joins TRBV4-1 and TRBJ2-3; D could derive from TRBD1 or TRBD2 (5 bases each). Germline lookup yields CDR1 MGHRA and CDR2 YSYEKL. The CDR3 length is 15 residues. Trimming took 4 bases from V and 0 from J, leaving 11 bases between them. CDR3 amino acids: CASSRGRDSTDTQYF. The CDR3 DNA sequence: TGCGCCAGCAGCCGAGGCCGGGACAGCACAGATACGCAGTATTTT.

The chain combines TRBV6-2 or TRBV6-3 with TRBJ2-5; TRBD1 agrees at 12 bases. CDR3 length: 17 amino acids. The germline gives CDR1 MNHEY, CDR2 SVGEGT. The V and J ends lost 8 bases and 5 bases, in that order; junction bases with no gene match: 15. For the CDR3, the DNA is TGTGCCAGCTCGTCCGGGACAGGGGGCACCTTGTGGGAGACCCAGTACTTC. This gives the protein CASSSGTGGTLWETQYF.

The CDR3 DNA reads TGTGCCAGCAGCTTAACCCCGACTAGCGTCTACAATGAGCAGTTCTTC. Translating it yields CASSLTPTSVYNEQFF. The chain couples TRBV7-3 to TRBJ2-1; 8 nucleotides line up with TRBD2. Germline V lookup: CDR1 SGHTA, CDR2 FQGTGA. The CDR3 covers 16 residues. Trimming took 0 bases from V and 3 from J; bases not matched to a gene: 4.

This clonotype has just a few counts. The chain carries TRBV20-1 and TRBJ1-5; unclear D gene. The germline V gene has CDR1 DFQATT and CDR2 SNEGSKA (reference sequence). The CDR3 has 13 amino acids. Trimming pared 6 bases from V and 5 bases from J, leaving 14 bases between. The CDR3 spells CSATMGFYQPQHF. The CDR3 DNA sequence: TGCAGTGCCACTATGGGTTTTTATCAGCCCCAGCATTTT.

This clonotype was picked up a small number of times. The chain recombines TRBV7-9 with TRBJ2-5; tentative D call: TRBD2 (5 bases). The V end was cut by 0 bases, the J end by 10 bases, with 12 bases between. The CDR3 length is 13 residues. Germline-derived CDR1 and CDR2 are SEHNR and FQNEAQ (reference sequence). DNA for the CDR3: TGTGCCAGCAGCTTAGCGGAGCCTCGGGGCCAGTACTTC. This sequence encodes CASSLAEPRGQYF.

CDR3 amino acids: CASSLGPGDVRLNTEAFF. The CDR3 DNA is TGCGCCAGCAGCTTGGGCCCTGGGGATGTTCGCTTGAACACTGAAGCTTTCTTT. The rearrangement links TRBV5-1 to TRBJ1-1; D not resolved. The V and J ends lost 0 bases and 0 bases respectively, with 18 bases between them. The CDR3 extends over 18 amino acids. Looked up from germline, CDR1 is SGHRS and CDR2 is YFSETQ.

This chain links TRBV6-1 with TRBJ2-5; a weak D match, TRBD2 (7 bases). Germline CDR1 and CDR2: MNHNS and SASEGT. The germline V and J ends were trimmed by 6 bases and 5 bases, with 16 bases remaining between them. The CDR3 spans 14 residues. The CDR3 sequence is CASRGGASGETQYF. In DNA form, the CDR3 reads TGTGCCAGCAGGGGGGGGGCCAGCGGGGAGACCCAGTACTTC.